The sequence of this TCR beta chain was determined in a study of cytomegalovirus exposure and HLA in healthy donors. Study-level information: Prior work identified around 100 million unique TCR beta sequences in 150 million to 200 million T cells.

As regards this clone: Its target is unknown.

Germline V CDR1 and CDR2: MNHNS, SASEGT. Trimming took 4 bases from V and 2 from J, leaving 18 bases between them. The length of the CDR3 is 17 residues. The primer mix had 60 Vbeta and 13 Jbeta primers. Method: immunoSEQ multiplex PCR; TCRdb's copy keeps in-frame clones and lacks some. This sample has some 150,000 clones, with 64% found just once. Study-wide findings and caveats: The only immune exposure information that was available was CMV serostatus. The listing of 150 to 200 TCR beta chains classed them as cytomegalovirus-associated.

Sequenced: PBMCs. V is TRBV6-1 and J is TRBJ1-5; D is perhaps TRBD1 (6 bases). This TCR came from a woman aged 30 to 39 in good health and CMV-seropositive. The CDR3 region has the DNA TGTGCCAGCAGTGGGCGGGAGTCGAGGGGGGGCAATCAGCCCCAGCATTTT. Protein sequence: CASSGRESRGGNQPQHF.